A selection of T cell receptor beta chains follows, all from one sample in a study of early T cells in non-severe SARS-CoV-2 infection. TCRdb reprocessed the 5' RACE reads via MiXCR and lists one record per CDR3 protein. Of around 58,000 distinct CDR3 sequences listed, roughly an eighth are singletons. Sequencing used whole blood. These receptors came from an adult who was a healthcare worker with PCR-confirmed SARS-CoV-2 infection or an uninfected control (not recorded which). Both conserved end residues are part of each CDR3. A D gene is named only where the DNA matches it firmly. Expanded clones are given a class, and other clones once, few, many or no size at all.

many	NA	TRBV20-1	TRBJ2-1	CSARDSGKPYNEQFF	TGCAGTGCTAGAGATTCAGGGAAACCCTACAATGAGCAGTTCTTC
many	TRBD2	TRBV6-6	TRBJ2-7	CASSSGTSGTYEQYF	TGTGCCAGCAGCTCCGGGACTAGCGGGACCTACGAGCAGTACTTC
few	NA	TRBV4-3	TRBJ2-1	CASSQTRSNEQFF	TGCGCCAGCAGCCAAACCCGTTCCAATGAGCAGTTCTTC
many	TRBD2	TRBV20-1	TRBJ2-7	CSASPTSGGVSYEQYF	TGCAGTGCTAGTCCTACTAGCGGGGGGGTTTCCTACGAGCAGTACTTC
many	NA	TRBV15	TRBJ2-1	CATSRERGPGEQFF	TGTGCCACCAGCAGAGAACGAGGCCCCGGGGAGCAGTTCTTC
NA	TRBD1	TRBV3-1	TRBJ1-2	CASSQDSRDSYYGYTF	TGTGCCAGCAGCCAAGATTCGCGGGACAGCTACTATGGCTACACCTTC
many	NA	TRBV5-1	TRBJ2-2	CASSLGIDHTGELFF	TGCGCCAGCAGCTTGGGAATTGATCACACCGGGGAGCTGTTTTTT
NA	NA	TRBV28	TRBJ2-2	CASSWVGPNTGELFF	TGTGCCAGCAGCTGGGTGGGACCGAACACCGGGGAGCTGTTTTTT
many	NA	TRBV28	TRBJ2-4	CASSLFTLASTKNIQYF	TGTGCCAGCAGTTTATTTACATTAGCCTCAACCAAAAACATTCAGTACTTC
few	TRBD2	TRBV7-3	TRBJ2-1	CASSLGLGGWYEQFF	TGTGCCAGCAGCTTAGGCCTGGGAGGGTGGTATGAGCAGTTCTTC
many	NA	TRBV28	TRBJ1-5	CASSPRPNQPQHF	TGTGCCAGCAGCCCTCGACCCAATCAGCCCCAGCATTTT
once	NA	TRBV29-1	TRBJ2-7	CSAIDSPFVQYF	TGCAGCGCCATAGACAGTCCGTTTGTGCAGTACTTC
many	NA	TRBV19	TRBJ2-1	CASSGLVYNEQFF	TGTGCCAGTAGTGGCCTCGTTTACAATGAGCAGTTCTTC
many	TRBD1	TRBV7-2	TRBJ1-6	CASSDGQGDSPLHF	TGTGCCAGCAGCGACGGACAGGGAGACTCACCCCTCCACTTT
few	NA	TRBV13	TRBJ1-4	CASSLKGGNEKLFF	TGTGCCAGCAGCTTAAAGGGAGGTAATGAAAAACTGTTTTTT
many	NA	TRBV20-1	TRBJ2-7	CSAGDTVEQYF	TGCAGTGCTGGGGACACCGTGGAGCAGTACTTC
NA	NA	TRBV4-2	TRBJ1-2	CASSPLDSGANYGYTF	TGTGCCAGCAGCCCCCTCGACAGCGGGGCTAACTATGGCTACACCTTC
few	NA	TRBV4-3	TRBJ1-3	CASSQDLTGSGNTIYF	TGCGCCAGCAGCCAAGATCTGACGGGGTCTGGAAACACCATATATTTT
many	NA	TRBV9	TRBJ1-5	CASSVDGNSNQPQHF	TGTGCCAGCAGCGTAGATGGGAATAGCAATCAGCCCCAGCATTTT
many	TRBD1	TRBV10-3	TRBJ1-2	CAIKGTGDIYGYTF	TGTGCCATCAAAGGGACAGGGGATATCTATGGCTACACCTTC
few	NA	TRBV29-1	TRBJ1-1	CSAKNTEAFF	TGCAGCGCCAAGAACACTGAAGCTTTCTTT
NA	NA	TRBV24-1	TRBJ2-1	CATKSGGTYNEQFF	TGTGCCACCAAATCTGGGGGAACCTACAATGAGCAGTTCTTC
few	NA	TRBV3-1	TRBJ1-6	CASSHKDGGSPLHF	TGTGCCAGCAGCCACAAGGATGGGGGCTCACCCCTCCACTTT
many	TRBD2	TRBV11-2	TRBJ2-7	CASSLGLAGSYEQYF	TGTGCCAGCAGCTTGGGACTAGCGGGCTCCTACGAGCAGTACTTC
many	NA	TRBV28	TRBJ2-7	CASSLTLHEQYF	TGTGCCAGCAGTTTAACGCTGCACGAGCAGTACTTC
few	TRBD2	TRBV6-6	TRBJ2-3	CASSRGLAGRSRTDTQYF	TGTGCCAGCAGTCGGGGACTAGCGGGGAGGAGCCGCACAGATACGCAGTATTTT
NA	NA	TRBV6-5	TRBJ2-7	CASSYARRQYF	TGTGCCAGCAGTTACGCTAGGCGGCAGTACTTC
NA	NA	TRBV27	TRBJ1-2	CASRGWTGSRNYGYTF	TGTGCCAGCAGGGGGTGGACCGGCTCGCGGAACTATGGCTACACCTTC
many	NA	TRBV14	TRBJ2-7	CASSQKSYEQYF	TGTGCCAGCAGCCAGAAAAGCTACGAGCAGTACTTC
NA	NA	TRBV3-2	TRBJ2-1	CASSQDWTGGNNEQFF	TGTGCCAGCAGCCAAGATTGGACGGGGGGAAACAATGAGCAGTTCTTC
many	TRBD1	TRBV9	TRBJ1-1	CASSVTPRTGVNTEAFF	TGTGCCAGCAGCGTAACCCCCCGTACAGGGGTGAACACTGAAGCTTTCTTT
NA	TRBD1	TRBV7-6	TRBJ1-1	CASSSWGQGFVNTEAFF	TGTGCCAGCAGCTCGTGGGGACAGGGTTTTGTTAACACTGAAGCTTTCTTT
NA	NA	TRBV15	TRBJ2-7	CATSRPSSSYEQYF	TGTGCCACCAGCAGGCCTAGTTCGTCCTACGAGCAGTACTTC
few	NA	TRBV12-3/TRBV12-4	TRBJ2-3	CASSFDGGQMTDTQYF	TGTGCCAGCAGTTTCGATGGTGGACAGATGACAGATACGCAGTATTTT
NA	NA	TRBV11-2	TRBJ2-7	CASSFQSGSYEQYF	TGTGCCAGCAGCTTTCAGTCAGGCTCCTACGAGCAGTACTTC
NA	TRBD1	TRBV5-6	TRBJ2-3	CASSFYRRGPTDTQYF	TGTGCCAGCAGCTTTTACCGAAGGGGGCCCACAGATACGCAGTATTTT
few	TRBD2	TRBV7-3	TRBJ2-5	CASSFIAGGHETQYF	TGTGCCAGCAGCTTCATAGCGGGGGGGCACGAGACCCAGTACTTC
many	NA	TRBV4-3	TRBJ1-6	CASRQGTGQDNSPLHF	TGCGCCAGCAGGCAAGGAACAGGGCAAGACAATTCACCCCTCCACTTT
many	NA	TRBV18	TRBJ2-1	CASYEVITKNEQFF	TGTGCCAGCTACGAGGTGATAACTAAAAATGAGCAGTTCTTC
medium-sized	TRBD1	TRBV10-3	TRBJ2-3	CAISGDSNTQYF	TGTGCCATCAGTGGGGACAGCAATACGCAGTATTTT
NA	NA	TRBV19	TRBJ2-2	CASSSQGRGTGELFF	TGTGCCAGTAGTTCCCAGGGGCGTGGAACCGGGGAGCTGTTTTTT
few	NA	TRBV29-1	TRBJ2-7	CSVVRASATYEQYF	TGCAGCGTTGTTAGGGCTAGCGCAACCTACGAGCAGTACTTC
NA	NA	TRBV7-9	TRBJ1-1	CASSVEGYTEAFF	TGTGCCAGCAGCGTGGAGGGGTACACTGAAGCTTTCTTT
NA	TRBD1	TRBV4-1	TRBJ2-7	CASSQVPGTGLYEQYF	TGCGCCAGCAGCCAAGTACCCGGGACAGGGTTGTACGAGCAGTACTTC
NA	NA	TRBV29-1	TRBJ2-1	CSVEDIGSTYNEQFF	TGCAGCGTTGAAGATATAGGCAGTACCTACAATGAGCAGTTCTTC
many	TRBD1	TRBV7-9	TRBJ1-6	CASSLSGTGVNSPLHF	TGTGCCAGCAGCTTATCCGGGACAGGGGTTAATTCACCCCTCCACTTT
NA	NA	TRBV2	TRBJ2-4	CASSEQGGYLAKNIQYF	TGTGCCAGCAGTGAACAGGGAGGCTATCTAGCCAAAAACATTCAGTACTTC
NA	NA	TRBV12-2	TRBJ2-1	CASRLPRSGGIYNEQFF	TGTGCAAGTCGCTTACCCCGTAGCGGGGGGATTTACAATGAGCAGTTCTTC
many	NA	TRBV12-3/TRBV12-4	TRBJ1-6	CASSFQSSYNSPLHF	TGTGCCAGCAGTTTCCAGAGTTCCTATAATTCACCCCTCCACTTT
once	NA	TRBV21-1	TRBJ1-6	CASSKGDRAYYNSPLHF	TGTGCCAGCAGCAAAGGGGACAGGGCTTACTATAATTCACCCCTCCACTTT
many	TRBD1	TRBV6-1	TRBJ1-5	CASSWDSSNQPQHF	TGTGCCAGCAGTTGGGACAGCAGCAATCAGCCCCAGCATTTT
many	NA	TRBV9	TRBJ2-2	CASSVQQAITGELFF	TGTGCCAGCAGCGTACAACAGGCGATCACCGGGGAGCTGTTTTTT
many	TRBD1	TRBV11-2	TRBJ2-5	CASSFTGGETQYF	TGTGCCAGCAGCTTTACAGGGGGTGAGACCCAGTACTTC
many	TRBD1	TRBV20-1	TRBJ1-1	CSARDRGQGTEAFF	TGCAGTGCTAGAGATCGGGGACAGGGCACTGAAGCTTTCTTT